This T cell receptor (beta chain) was retrieved from a study of cytomegalovirus exposure and HLA in healthy donors. In regard to this clone: What it binds is unknown.

The study's findings and limits: Serostatus for CMV was the only available immune exposure information.

The CDR3 runs 14 residues. Germline V lookup: CDR1 LNHDA, CDR2 SQIVND (reference sequence). Trimming shortened V by 2 bases and J by 1 base, and 8 bases separated the two germline ends. The PCR was carried out with 60 Vbeta primers and 13 Jbeta primers. Sequencing used immunoSEQ multiplex PCR; TCRdb keeps in-frame clones, though not all of them. The sample shows some 120,000 clones, about three quarters of them seen only once. J is TRBJ1-2 and V is TRBV19; D possibly corresponds to TRBD1 (6 bases). The receptor was derived from a woman in her twenties or thirties in good health and CMV-seronegative. Sequenced input: PBMCs. CDR3 region: CASSIPGHNYGYTF. The DNA for the CDR3 is TGTGCCAGTAGTATACCGGGACATAACTATGGCTACACCTTC. Full variable domain (outside the CDR3, taken from reference TRBV19 and TRBJ1-2): DGGITQSPKYLFRKEGQNVTLSCEQNLNHDAMYWYRQDPGQGLRLIYYSQIVNDFQKGDIAEGYSVSREKKESFPLTVTSAQKNPTAFYLCASSIPGHNYGYTFGSGTRLTVV.